The entry below describes one T cell receptor (beta chain). CDR3 size: 12 residues. Trimming cost V 1 base and J 7 bases, with 8 bases left between them. Germline V lookup: CDR1 GTSNPN, CDR2 SVGIG (reference sequence). The data were obtained in a study of blood T cell repertoires in COVID-19. Study at large: The United States, Italy and Spain supplied acute and convalescent COVID-19 samples. T cells, B-cell-depleted T cells, or PBMCs provided the cDNA or gDNA that served as material.

Followed over time, Seattle patients had been enrolled while infection was active. In the original workflow: From reference gene primer amplification, estimates of nucleated cell counts were derived. Measured with immunoSEQ multiplex PCR; TCRdb has only the in-frame clones, and not every one. V, J and clone size were drawn from that table, and D and trimming were deduced from the DNA. The sample consists of a few hundred thousand clones, around nine tenths of them appearing once. This clonotype was obtained from a woman aged 30 to 39 with COVID-19, enrolled during active disease. The rearrangement links TRBV30 to TRBJ2-4, with a weak D call TRBD1 (5 bases). The sequenced material came from peripheral blood. CDR3 in amino acids: CAWSEQGNIQYF. The CDR3 bases are TGTGCCTGGAGTGAGCAGGGTAACATTCAGTACTTC.